The clone carrying this T cell receptor beta chain was found many times. Its antigen is unidentified. TCRdb re-called the 5' RACE reads through MiXCR, storing one row per CDR3 protein. The sample gives approximately 400,000 distinct CDR3 sequences, approximately 17% of which show up once; approximately 1% is in the top ten. This specimen comes from a study of CD8 T cells in ankylosing spondylitis. General study points: Researchers report that disease-linked clones proved CD8+ and relatively rare in peripheral blood. One TCR beta motif, made up of eight highly homologous variants, appeared characteristic of ankylosing spondylitis blood.

Source material: blood, either unsorted or a sorted T cell fraction (not recorded which). This receptor was obtained from a male donor with ankylosing spondylitis.

CDR3 nucleotides: TGCAGCGTTGGGCAGCCCGGCACAGATACGCAGTATTTT. Protein sequence: CSVGQPGTDTQYF. This chain joins TRBV29-1 and TRBJ2-3; no definite D call. V dropped 4 bases and J dropped 1 base, with 9 bases sitting between them. The CDR3 has 13 residues. CDR1 SQVTM and CDR2 ANQGSEA come from the germline V gene.